This is a list of T cell receptor beta chains from one sample in a study of T cell repertoires in cytomegalovirus infection. TCRdb re-called the reads through MiXCR, storing one row per CDR3 protein. The data contain approximately 200,000 distinct CDR3 sequences, roughly 20% of them seen just once; the ten biggest clones take up around a sixth. Sequencing was done on a sample of CD8+ T cells from PBMCs. All receptors derive from a human donor in good health (CMV status not recorded). Some clones in this sample may be carry-over from other donors' samples. CDR3s include the opening cysteine and the closing phenylalanine or tryptophan. Fields, in order: clone size, D gene, V gene, J gene, CDR3 protein, CDR3 DNA. A D gene is named only where the DNA matches it firmly. Clone size, where shown, is once, few, many, or a class for clones that have expanded.

clone_size: few; d_call: .; v_call: TRBV30; j_call: TRBJ2-1; cdr3_aa: CAWSPLREQFF; cdr3_nt: TGTGCCTGGAGCCCCTTGAGGGAGCAGTTCTTC
clone_size: few; d_call: .; v_call: TRBV2; j_call: TRBJ2-4; cdr3_aa: CASFQGPLAKNIQYF; cdr3_nt: TGTGCCAGCTTCCAGGGTCCTCTGGCCAAAAACATTCAGTACTTC
clone_size: once; d_call: .; v_call: TRBV20-1; j_call: TRBJ1-2; cdr3_aa: CSARPMTRAAIFYGYTF; cdr3_nt: TGCAGTGCTAGACCCATGACCAGGGCCGCCATCTTTTATGGCTACACCTTC
clone_size: .; d_call: TRBD2; v_call: TRBV5-1; j_call: TRBJ2-1; cdr3_aa: CASSRTSGYNEQFF; cdr3_nt: TGCGCCAGCAGCCGGACTAGCGGCTACAATGAGCAGTTCTTC
clone_size: .; d_call: TRBD1; v_call: TRBV14; j_call: TRBJ1-1; cdr3_aa: CASSQGQGPPAEAFF; cdr3_nt: TGTGCCAGCAGCCAGGGACAGGGGCCACCTGCTGAAGCTTTCTTT
clone_size: .; d_call: TRBD2; v_call: TRBV9; j_call: TRBJ2-1; cdr3_aa: CASSVTLAGGPWDEQFF; cdr3_nt: TGTGCCAGCAGCGTAACGTTAGCGGGGGGTCCCTGGGATGAGCAGTTCTTC
clone_size: few; d_call: .; v_call: TRBV18; j_call: TRBJ2-7; cdr3_aa: CASSPPADGGSYEQYF; cdr3_nt: TGTGCCAGCTCACCACCGGCCGACGGGGGATCCTACGAGCAGTACTTC
clone_size: .; d_call: TRBD2; v_call: TRBV10-2; j_call: TRBJ2-3; cdr3_aa: CASSERGGADTQYF; cdr3_nt: TGCGCCAGCAGTGAGCGGGGGGGCGCAGATACGCAGTATTTT
clone_size: many; d_call: .; v_call: TRBV12-3/TRBV12-4; j_call: TRBJ2-5; cdr3_aa: CASSSSIAVPQETQYF; cdr3_nt: TGTGCCAGCAGTTCGTCTATAGCGGTCCCCCAAGAGACCCAGTACTTC
clone_size: .; d_call: .; v_call: TRBV7-6; j_call: TRBJ2-1; cdr3_aa: CASTPRAADNEQFF; cdr3_nt: TGTGCCAGCACCCCCAGGGCGGCGGACAATGAGCAGTTCTTC
clone_size: many; d_call: .; v_call: TRBV7-8; j_call: TRBJ2-5; cdr3_aa: CASSLRGKVETQYF; cdr3_nt: TGTGCCAGCAGCTTAAGGGGGAAGGTAGAGACCCAGTACTTC
clone_size: .; d_call: .; v_call: TRBV25-1; j_call: TRBJ1-5; cdr3_aa: CASSEYGLGQPQHF; cdr3_nt: TGTGCCAGCAGTGAATACGGGCTTGGTCAGCCCCAGCATTTT
clone_size: few; d_call: TRBD2; v_call: TRBV12-3/TRBV12-4; j_call: TRBJ2-5; cdr3_aa: CATRLAAIETQYF; cdr3_nt: TGTGCCACTCGACTAGCGGCCATAGAGACCCAGTACTTC
clone_size: few; d_call: .; v_call: TRBV2; j_call: TRBJ1-6; cdr3_aa: CASSEKTYNSPLHF; cdr3_nt: TGTGCCAGCAGTGAAAAGACTTACAATTCACCCCTCCACTTT
clone_size: .; d_call: TRBD1; v_call: TRBV7-9; j_call: TRBJ1-5; cdr3_aa: CASSPTGEGNQPQHF; cdr3_nt: TGTGCCAGCAGCCCAACAGGGGAAGGCAATCAGCCCCAGCATTTT
clone_size: .; d_call: TRBD1; v_call: TRBV9; j_call: TRBJ2-2; cdr3_aa: CASSVGGQGAAGELFF; cdr3_nt: TGTGCCAGCAGCGTAGGGGGACAGGGGGCGGCCGGGGAGCTGTTTTTT
clone_size: .; d_call: TRBD1; v_call: TRBV28; j_call: TRBJ1-3; cdr3_aa: CASRGGGQGPGNTIYF; cdr3_nt: TGTGCCAGCAGGGGGGGGGGACAGGGACCGGGAAACACCATATATTTT
clone_size: .; d_call: TRBD1; v_call: TRBV7-9; j_call: TRBJ2-7; cdr3_aa: CASSSDRVFPYEQYF; cdr3_nt: TGTGCCAGCAGCTCCGACAGGGTTTTCCCCTACGAGCAGTACTTC
clone_size: .; d_call: TRBD1; v_call: TRBV6-5; j_call: TRBJ1-1; cdr3_aa: CASRTGVNTEAFF; cdr3_nt: TGTGCCAGCAGAACAGGGGTCAACACTGAAGCTTTCTTT
clone_size: many; d_call: TRBD1; v_call: TRBV12-3/TRBV12-4; j_call: TRBJ2-2; cdr3_aa: CASRKETGHPNTGELFF; cdr3_nt: TGTGCCAGCAGGAAAGAGACAGGGCATCCGAACACCGGGGAGCTGTTTTTT
clone_size: few; d_call: .; v_call: TRBV2; j_call: TRBJ2-7; cdr3_aa: CASSEFYYEQYF; cdr3_nt: TGTGCCAGCAGTGAATTCTACTACGAGCAGTACTTC
clone_size: few; d_call: .; v_call: TRBV5-4; j_call: TRBJ2-3; cdr3_aa: CASSPEEGADTQYF; cdr3_nt: TGTGCCAGCAGCCCCGAAGAGGGCGCAGATACGCAGTATTTT
clone_size: few; d_call: .; v_call: TRBV6-6; j_call: TRBJ1-1; cdr3_aa: CAATEGSHTEAFF; cdr3_nt: TGTGCCGCGACAGAGGGGAGCCACACTGAAGCTTTCTTT
clone_size: .; d_call: TRBD1; v_call: TRBV20-1; j_call: TRBJ1-2; cdr3_aa: CSATRMTGAVVNYGYTF; cdr3_nt: TGCAGTGCAACCCGGATGACAGGGGCCGTGGTTAACTATGGCTACACCTTC
clone_size: .; d_call: TRBD1; v_call: TRBV7-6; j_call: TRBJ2-7; cdr3_aa: CASGKTGGPYEQYF; cdr3_nt: TGTGCCAGCGGCAAAACAGGGGGGCCGTACGAGCAGTACTTC
clone_size: many; d_call: TRBD2; v_call: TRBV7-2; j_call: TRBJ2-3; cdr3_aa: CASSLTSVTGDTQYF; cdr3_nt: TGTGCCAGCAGCTTAACTAGCGTCACGGGGGATACGCAGTATTTT
clone_size: .; d_call: .; v_call: TRBV12-3/TRBV12-4; j_call: TRBJ1-3; cdr3_aa: CASSFDRDGSSGNTIYF; cdr3_nt: TGTGCCAGCAGCTTTGATAGGGACGGTAGCTCTGGAAACACCATATATTTT
clone_size: few; d_call: TRBD1; v_call: TRBV5-1; j_call: TRBJ2-1; cdr3_aa: CASSLAEGAANEQFF; cdr3_nt: TGCGCCAGCAGCTTGGCCGAGGGGGCTGCGAATGAGCAGTTCTTC
clone_size: many; d_call: .; v_call: TRBV7-8; j_call: TRBJ2-3; cdr3_aa: CASRPGRTDTQYF; cdr3_nt: TGTGCCAGCAGGCCGGGCCGCACAGATACGCAGTATTTT
clone_size: few; d_call: .; v_call: TRBV5-6; j_call: TRBJ1-6; cdr3_aa: CASSLGGAYNSPLHF; cdr3_nt: TGTGCCAGCAGCTTGGGGGGCGCTTATAATTCACCCCTCCACTTT
clone_size: few; d_call: .; v_call: TRBV9; j_call: TRBJ1-1; cdr3_aa: CASSAPLPPGLVPEAFF; cdr3_nt: TGTGCCAGCAGCGCCCCGCTACCCCCGGGTCTGGTCCCTGAAGCTTTCTTT
clone_size: many; d_call: .; v_call: TRBV7-2; j_call: TRBJ2-1; cdr3_aa: CASSLVIARGAYNEQFF; cdr3_nt: TGTGCCAGCAGCTTAGTTATCGCCAGGGGGGCCTACAATGAGCAGTTCTTC
clone_size: few; d_call: TRBD2; v_call: TRBV5-5; j_call: TRBJ2-1; cdr3_aa: CASSSGTSGGNEQFF; cdr3_nt: TGTGCCAGCAGCTCCGGGACTAGCGGGGGTAATGAGCAGTTCTTC
clone_size: .; d_call: .; v_call: TRBV28; j_call: TRBJ2-5; cdr3_aa: CASSPGTPFEKETQYF; cdr3_nt: TGTGCCAGCAGCCCCGGGACTCCTTTTGAAAAAGAGACCCAGTACTTC
clone_size: .; d_call: .; v_call: TRBV12-3/TRBV12-4; j_call: TRBJ2-5; cdr3_aa: CASSAPSQETQYF; cdr3_nt: TGTGCCAGCAGTGCCCCCAGCCAAGAGACCCAGTACTTC
clone_size: .; d_call: TRBD2; v_call: TRBV29-1; j_call: TRBJ2-1; cdr3_aa: CSVEVPRTSNEQFF; cdr3_nt: TGCAGCGTTGAAGTTCCGAGGACTAGCAATGAGCAGTTCTTC
clone_size: once; d_call: .; v_call: TRBV2; j_call: TRBJ2-5; cdr3_aa: CASSEVLAEETQYF; cdr3_nt: TGTGCCAGCAGTGAAGTTCTAGCAGAAGAGACCCAGTACTTC
clone_size: many; d_call: .; v_call: TRBV28; j_call: TRBJ2-2; cdr3_aa: CASSLRRQDTGELFF; cdr3_nt: TGTGCCAGCAGTTTAAGGCGGCAGGACACCGGGGAGCTGTTTTTT
clone_size: few; d_call: TRBD1; v_call: TRBV7-9; j_call: TRBJ2-3; cdr3_aa: CASSEEGTGGPRVLTDTQYF; cdr3_nt: TGTGCCAGCAGCGAAGAGGGGACAGGGGGACCGCGGGTCCTCACAGATACGCAGTATTTT
clone_size: many; d_call: TRBD2; v_call: TRBV12-3/TRBV12-4; j_call: TRBJ2-3; cdr3_aa: CASSLGTTSTDTQYF; cdr3_nt: TGCGCCAGCAGCTTAGGGACTACAAGCACAGATACGCAGTATTTT
clone_size: .; d_call: TRBD1; v_call: TRBV6-2/TRBV6-3; j_call: TRBJ2-6; cdr3_aa: CASRRPGQISGANVLTF; cdr3_nt: TGTGCCAGCAGACGTCCGGGACAGATCTCTGGGGCCAACGTCCTGACTTTC
clone_size: .; d_call: .; v_call: TRBV20-1; j_call: TRBJ2-1; cdr3_aa: CSARDLRSSYNEQFF; cdr3_nt: TGCAGTGCTAGAGATCTTCGGAGCTCCTACAATGAGCAGTTCTTC
clone_size: .; d_call: TRBD1; v_call: TRBV14; j_call: TRBJ2-3; cdr3_aa: CASSQLGTDLGTDTQYF; cdr3_nt: TGTGCCAGCAGCCAACTCGGGACAGATCTGGGGACAGATACGCAGTATTTT